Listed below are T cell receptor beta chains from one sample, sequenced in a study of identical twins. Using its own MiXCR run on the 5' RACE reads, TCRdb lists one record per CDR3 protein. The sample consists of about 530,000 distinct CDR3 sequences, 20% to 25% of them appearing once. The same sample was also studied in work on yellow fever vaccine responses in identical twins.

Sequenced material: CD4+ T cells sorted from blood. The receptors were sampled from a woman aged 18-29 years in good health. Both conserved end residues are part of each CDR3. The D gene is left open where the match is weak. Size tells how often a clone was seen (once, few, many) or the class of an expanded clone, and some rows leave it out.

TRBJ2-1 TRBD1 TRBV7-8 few TGTGCCAGCAGCTTAGAAGGGATAGGGGGCGAGCAGTTCTTC CASSLEGIGGEQFF
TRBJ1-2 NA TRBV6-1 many TGTGCCAGCAGTGCAGGTCGGGGGGGGAAGTATGGCTACACCTTC CASSAGRGGKYGYTF
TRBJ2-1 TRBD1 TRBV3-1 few TGTGCCAGCAGCCAAAAGACAGGGCAAAATGAGCAGTTCTTC CASSQKTGQNEQFF
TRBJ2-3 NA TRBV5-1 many TGCGCCAGCAGCTTATGGGACCGAGACACAGATACGCAGTATTTT CASSLWDRDTDTQYF
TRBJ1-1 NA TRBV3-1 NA TGTGCCAGCAGCCAAGATCACGGGGAAGCTTTCTTT CASSQDHGEAFF
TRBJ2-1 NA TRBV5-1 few TGCGCCAGCAGCTTGCCAAGCCATGAGCAGTTCTTC CASSLPSHEQFF
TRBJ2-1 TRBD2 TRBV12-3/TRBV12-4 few TGTGCCTGCAGTCTCTGGACCCTCCTGGGGGAGGGCAAGGATGAGCAGTTCTTC CACSLWTLLGEGKDEQFF
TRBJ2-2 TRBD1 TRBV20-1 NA TGCAGTGCTAGAGGGGACAGGGCAGTCGGGGAGCTGTTTTTT CSARGDRAVGELFF
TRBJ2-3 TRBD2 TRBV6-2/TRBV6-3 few TGTGCCAGCAGTTACTCGAGGACTAGCGCCTCTGGGGATACGCAGTATTTT CASSYSRTSASGDTQYF
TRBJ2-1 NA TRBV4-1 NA TGCGCCAGCAGCCCCGTCGGGGTCAATGAGCAGTTCTTC CASSPVGVNEQFF
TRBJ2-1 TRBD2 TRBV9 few TGTGCCAGCAGCCCACTGACTAGCGGGGTTTCCAATGAGCAGTTCTTC CASSPLTSGVSNEQFF
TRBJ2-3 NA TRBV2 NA TGTGCCAGCAGGACTCACACGGATACGCAGTATTTT CASRTHTDTQYF
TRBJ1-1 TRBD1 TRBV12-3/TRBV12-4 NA TGTGCCAGCACTCTACAGGGGCCGGGCACTGAAGCTTTCTTT CASTLQGPGTEAFF
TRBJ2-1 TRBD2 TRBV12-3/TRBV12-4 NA TGTGCCAGCAGTCCGACTAGCGGGAGCTTCTACAATGAGCAGTTCTTC CASSPTSGSFYNEQFF
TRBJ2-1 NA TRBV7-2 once TGTGCCAGCAGCTTAGCGGTTAGCAATGAGCAGCTCTTC CASSLAVSNEQLF
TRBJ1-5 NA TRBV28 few TGTGCCAGCAGTCCAGACACTTACGGTCAGCCCCAGCATTTT CASSPDTYGQPQHF
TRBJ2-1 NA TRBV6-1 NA TGTGCCAGCAGTGACAGGGTCGGTGAGCAGTTCTTC CASSDRVGEQFF
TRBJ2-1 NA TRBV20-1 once TGCAGTGCTGACCCGGGACCCACAACCTACAATGAGCAGTTCTTC CSADPGPTTYNEQFF
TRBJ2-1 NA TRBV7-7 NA TGTGCCACCACCACACCGGAGGACTACAATGAGCAGTTCTTC CATTTPEDYNEQFF
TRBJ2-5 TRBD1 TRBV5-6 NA TGTGCCAGCAGCTTGGCGAACAGGGGCTCCAGGGAGACCCAGTACTTC CASSLANRGSRETQYF
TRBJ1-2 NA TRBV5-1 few TGCGCCAGCAGCTTGGCCGGGTCGACCTTTTCGATTTATGGCTACACCTTC CASSLAGSTFSIYGYTF
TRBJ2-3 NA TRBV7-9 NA TGTGCCAGCAGCCAATCGACTAGGATGGATACGCAGTATTTT CASSQSTRMDTQYF
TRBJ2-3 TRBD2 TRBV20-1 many TGCAGTGCTACCCGACTAGCGGGGGCCACAGATACGCAGTATTTT CSATRLAGATDTQYF
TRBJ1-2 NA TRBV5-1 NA TGCGCCAGCAGCTTATCCCAAGTCGGCTACACCTTC CASSLSQVGYTF
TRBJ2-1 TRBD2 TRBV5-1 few TGCGCCAGCAGCTCCCCGCCCGGACTAGCGGGAGTACCAAATGAGCAGTTCTTC CASSSPPGLAGVPNEQFF
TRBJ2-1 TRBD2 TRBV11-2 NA TGTGCCAGCAGCTTATCTAGCGGGGGGCCCGGGAGCTCCTACAATGAGCAGTTCTTC CASSLSSGGPGSSYNEQFF
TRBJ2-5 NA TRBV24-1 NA TGTGCCACCAGTGATGGGGTTTTGGCCCCACGGCGAGAGACCCAGTACTTC CATSDGVLAPRRETQYF
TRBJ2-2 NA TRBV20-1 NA TGCAGTGCCCGTAACCGACTCAACACCGGGGAGCTGTTTTTT CSARNRLNTGELFF
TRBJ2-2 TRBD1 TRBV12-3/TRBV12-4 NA TGTGCCGTACAGGGGTTAGGCACCGGGGAGCTGTTTTTT CAVQGLGTGELFF
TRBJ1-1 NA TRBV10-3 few TGTGCCATCAGTCACCCGGGAGCCGGGGGTGATGAAGCTTTCTTT CAISHPGAGGDEAFF
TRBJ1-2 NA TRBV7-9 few TGTGCCAGCAGCTTAGGACAGGTTAACTATGGCTACACCTTC CASSLGQVNYGYTF
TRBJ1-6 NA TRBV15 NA TGTGCCACCAGCAGTAGAGTGTATAGGGGTTCACCCCTCCACTTT CATSSRVYRGSPLHF
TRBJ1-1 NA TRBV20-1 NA TGCAGTGCTCGTACAACAGGAATGAACACTGAAGCTTTCTTT CSARTTGMNTEAFF
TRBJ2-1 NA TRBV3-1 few TGTGCCAGCAGCCAACAAGGGGGGGAGACCCCGCAGTTCTTC CASSQQGGETPQFF
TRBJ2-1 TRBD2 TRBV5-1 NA TGCGCCAGCAGCCCCAGCGGGGGGACCCCCAATGAGCAGTTCTTC CASSPSGGTPNEQFF
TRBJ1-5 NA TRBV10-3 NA TGTGCCATCAGTGAGTCGGGAGGGGCGGGGCAGCCCCAGCATTTT CAISESGGAGQPQHF
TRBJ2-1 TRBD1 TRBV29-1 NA TGCAGCGTGGGTGCGGGACAGGCCTCCTACAATGAGCAGTTCTTC CSVGAGQASYNEQFF
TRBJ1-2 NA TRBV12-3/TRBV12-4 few TGTGCCAGCAGTGTACAGCCAGCTAACTATGGCTACACCTTC CASSVQPANYGYTF